This T cell receptor (beta chain) was retrieved from a study of long-term antiretroviral therapy in people with HIV. Trimming removed 2 bases at V and 5 bases at J, with 16 bases between. This CDR3 spans 15 amino acids. CDR1 SGHTA and CDR2 FQGNSA come from the germline V gene. The assay used was immunoSEQ (version v3.0), run at survey level. The protocol was immunoSEQ multiplex PCR, while the TCRdb copy is restricted to in-frame clones and leaves out a portion. The data contain 10,000 to 13,000 clones, roughly 85% of them singletons. The sequence was obtained from a man in his forties with HIV. The specimen was unsorted PBMCs, collected 1.2 years after starting antiretroviral therapy. The chain is built from TRBV7-2 and TRBJ2-7; a possible D gene is TRBD1 (7 bases). The CDR3 reads CASSLKDIRGDEQYF. CDR3 DNA sequence: TGTGCCAGCAGCTTAAAGGACATCAGGGGGGACGAGCAGTACTTC.